This T cell receptor (beta chain) appears in the sequencing data of a study of T cell repertoires in cytomegalovirus infection. Turning to the study itself: It can be stated that public TCR beta signatures indicated CMV infection as well as a matching HLA type.

Study findings and constraints: CMV-specific TCR beta clonotypes restricted by HLA-C dominated the ex vivo response. Carriers of CMV plus the relevant HLA were identified by cumulative public TCR beta family frequency.

A single record per CDR3 protein comes from TCRdb applying MiXCR to the reads. The data contain 150,000 or so distinct CDR3 sequences, less than 25% of them singletons. The sample holds a few counts of this clonotype. Its antigen remains unidentified. There are 15 residues in the CDR3. Trimming removed 4 bases at V and 3 bases at J, with 14 bases between. Germline lookup yields CDR1 MNHEY and CDR2 SVGEGT. The chain uses TRBV6-2 or TRBV6-3 and TRBJ2-3; D remains unclear. The sequence was collected from a human donor in good health (CMV status not recorded). Some clones in this sample may be carry-over from other donors' samples. The starting material was CD8+ T cells from cultured PBMCs, obtained from culture after CMV antigen stimulation. CDR3 coding DNA: TGTGCCAGCAGTTCCCCCCGGGTTCGGACAGATACGCAGTATTTT. Its protein product is CASSSPRVRTDTQYF.